This TCR beta chain derives from a study of T cell responses to AZD1222 COVID-19 vaccine. With respect to this clone: Its antigen is not identified.

Looked up from germline, CDR1 is SGHKS and CDR2 is YYEKEE (reference sequence). The CDR3 sequence is 12 residues long. Between the trimmed V and J ends, which lost 2 bases and 4 bases, there was a span of 4 bases. General observations from the study: White British ancestry dominated among donors, who included more females, and clonal diversity was possibly underestimated.

This table comes from immunoSEQ multiplex PCR, and its TCRdb copy is limited to in-frame clones, with some not included. The repertoire holds about 220,000 clones, with approximately 94% as singletons. This clonotype was sampled from an adult in good health. The rearrangement uses TRBV5-5 and TRBJ2-1; no clear D gene. The sequencing here drew on peripheral blood, taken on day 0 of MenACWY control vaccination. The CDR3 nucleotides read TGTGCCAGCAGCTTACAGTACAATGAGCAGTTCTTC. Amino acid sequence: CASSLQYNEQFF.